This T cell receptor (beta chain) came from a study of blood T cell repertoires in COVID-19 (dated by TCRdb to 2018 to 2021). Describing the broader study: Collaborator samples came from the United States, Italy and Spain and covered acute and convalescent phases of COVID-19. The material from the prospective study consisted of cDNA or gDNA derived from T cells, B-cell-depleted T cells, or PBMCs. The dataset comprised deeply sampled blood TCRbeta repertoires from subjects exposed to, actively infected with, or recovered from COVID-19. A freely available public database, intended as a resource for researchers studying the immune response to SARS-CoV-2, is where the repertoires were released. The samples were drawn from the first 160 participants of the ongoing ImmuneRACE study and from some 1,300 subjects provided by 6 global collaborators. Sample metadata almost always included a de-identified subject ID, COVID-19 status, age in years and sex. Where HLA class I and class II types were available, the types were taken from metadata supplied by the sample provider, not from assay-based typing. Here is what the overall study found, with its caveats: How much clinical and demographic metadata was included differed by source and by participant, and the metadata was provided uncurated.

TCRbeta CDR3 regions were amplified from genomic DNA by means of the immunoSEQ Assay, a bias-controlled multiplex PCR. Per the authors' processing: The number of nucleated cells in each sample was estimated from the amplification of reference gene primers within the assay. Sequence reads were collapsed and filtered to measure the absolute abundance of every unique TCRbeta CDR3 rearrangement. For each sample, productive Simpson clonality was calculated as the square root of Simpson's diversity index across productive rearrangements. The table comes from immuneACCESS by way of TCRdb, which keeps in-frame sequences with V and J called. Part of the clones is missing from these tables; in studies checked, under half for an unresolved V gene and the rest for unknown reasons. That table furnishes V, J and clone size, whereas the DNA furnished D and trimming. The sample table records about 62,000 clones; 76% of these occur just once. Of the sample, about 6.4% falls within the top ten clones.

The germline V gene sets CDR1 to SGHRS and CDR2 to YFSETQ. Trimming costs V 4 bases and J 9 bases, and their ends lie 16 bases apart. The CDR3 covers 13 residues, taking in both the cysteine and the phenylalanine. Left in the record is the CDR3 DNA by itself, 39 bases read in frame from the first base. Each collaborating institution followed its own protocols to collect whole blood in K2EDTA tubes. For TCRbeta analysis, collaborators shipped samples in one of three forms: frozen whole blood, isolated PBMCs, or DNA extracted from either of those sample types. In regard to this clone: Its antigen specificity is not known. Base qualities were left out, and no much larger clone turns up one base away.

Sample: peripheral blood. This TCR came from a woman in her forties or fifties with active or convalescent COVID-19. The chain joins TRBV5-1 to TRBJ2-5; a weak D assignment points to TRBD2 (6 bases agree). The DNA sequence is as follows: TGCGCCAGCAGCGAGGCTAGCGCCCTGGCCCAGTACTTC. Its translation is CASSEASALAQYF.